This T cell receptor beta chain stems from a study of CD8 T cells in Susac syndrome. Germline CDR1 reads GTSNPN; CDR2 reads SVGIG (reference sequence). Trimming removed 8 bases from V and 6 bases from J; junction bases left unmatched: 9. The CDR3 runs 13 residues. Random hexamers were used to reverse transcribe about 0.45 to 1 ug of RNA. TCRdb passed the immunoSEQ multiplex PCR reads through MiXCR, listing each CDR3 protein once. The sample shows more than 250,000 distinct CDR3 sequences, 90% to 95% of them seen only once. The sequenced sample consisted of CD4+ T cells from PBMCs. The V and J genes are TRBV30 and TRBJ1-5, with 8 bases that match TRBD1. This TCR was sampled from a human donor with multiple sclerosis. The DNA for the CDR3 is TGTGCCGGTGGACAGGGAGACGGTCAGCCCCAGCATTTT. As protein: CAGGQGDGQPQHF.